A selection of T cell receptor beta chains follows, all from one sample in a study of Graves' ophthalmopathy and Graves' hyperthyroidism. From the multiplex PCR reads, TCRdb called clonotypes with MiXCR, one entry per CDR3 protein. In the table there are around 1.1 million distinct CDR3 sequences, about 36% of which are singletons. The sample consisted of peripheral blood or thyroid tissue (not recorded which). The source of these receptors is an adult man with Graves' hyperthyroidism. CDR3s include the opening cysteine and the closing phenylalanine or tryptophan. The order of the fields is clone size, V gene, J gene, D gene, CDR3 protein, CDR3 DNA. D genes are given only for firm matches. Expanded clones get a size class; other rows say once, few or many, or leave the size out.

many	TRBV20-1	TRBJ2-7	-	CSARAVEGHYEQYF	TGCAGTGCTAGGGCTGTGGAGGGCCACTACGAGCAGTACTTC
many	TRBV20-1	TRBJ2-7	TRBD2	CSLSGGSYEQYF	TGCAGTTTGTCGGGGGGGTCCTACGAGCAGTACTTC
-	TRBV10-2	TRBJ1-5	-	CASSPPTGKGDQPQHF	TGTGCCAGCAGTCCCCCCACAGGTAAGGGCGATCAGCCCCAGCATTTT
once	TRBV5-1	TRBJ2-5	TRBD2	CASSASLAGGPYQETQYF	TGCGCCAGCAGTGCTAGTCTAGCGGGGGGCCCGTACCAAGAGACCCAGTACTTC
few	TRBV20-1	TRBJ1-5	-	CSAAEGLSNQPQHF	TGCAGTGCTGCCGAGGGGCTTAGCAATCAGCCCCAGCATTTT
-	TRBV7-2	TRBJ1-5	-	CASSFRAQPQHF	TGTGCCAGCAGCTTCCGGGCGCAGCCCCAGCATTTT
-	TRBV29-1	TRBJ2-7	TRBD2	CSVGTSGSVELYF	TGCAGCGTCGGGACTAGCGGGAGTGTGGAGCTGTACTTC
-	TRBV5-6	TRBJ2-5	TRBD2	CASSDRGRARKTQYF	TGTGCCAGCAGCGATAGAGGGAGGGCTCGGAAGACCCAGTACTTC
many	TRBV9	TRBJ2-2	-	CASSVTTTGANTGELFF	TGTGCCAGCAGCGTCACTACCACAGGCGCAAACACCGGGGAGCTGTTTTTT
many	TRBV5-5	TRBJ1-6	TRBD1	CASSLGAGGGYNSPLHF	TGTGCCAGCAGCTTGGGGGCAGGGGGCGGCTATAATTCACCCCTCCACTTT
-	TRBV2	TRBJ2-7	TRBD1	CATKDRGLPYEQYF	TGTGCCACGAAGGACAGGGGATTGCCCTACGAGCAGTACTTC
-	TRBV28	TRBJ1-2	TRBD1	CASSQDGTGRAYGYTF	TGTGCCAGCAGCCAAGATGGGACAGGAAGGGCTTATGGCTACACCTTC
-	TRBV7-6	TRBJ2-2	-	CAPLWNTGELFF	TGTGCCCCCCTATGGAACACCGGGGAGCTGTTTTTT
few	TRBV7-2	TRBJ1-6	-	CASSPSGSSSPLHF	TGTGCCAGCAGCCCCTCAGGGTCTAGTTCACCCCTCCACTTT
-	TRBV10-3	TRBJ1-1	-	CATRGGGLDTEAFF	TGTGCCACTCGGGGGGGGGGGCTCGACACTGAAGCTTTCTTT
few	TRBV6-5	TRBJ2-5	-	CATKGYQETQYF	TGTGCCACAAAAGGGTACCAAGAGACCCAGTACTTC
-	TRBV7-8	TRBJ2-6	-	CASSPNPAAGANVLTF	TGCGCCAGCAGCCCGAATCCGGCCGCTGGGGCCAACGTCCTGACTTTC
many	TRBV7-2	TRBJ1-2	-	CASSSNDGGSYTF	TGTGCCAGCAGCTCAAATGACGGGGGTAGCTACACCTTC
many	TRBV7-8	TRBJ2-7	-	CASSLVLGQSNEQYF	TGTGCCAGCAGCTTAGTTCTGGGTCAGAGCAACGAGCAGTACTTC
many	TRBV7-2	TRBJ1-2	-	CASSLEGTSVYGYTF	TGTGCCAGCAGCTTAGAAGGGACATCAGTCTATGGCTACACCTTC
many	TRBV2	TRBJ2-5	-	CASSDAGNQETQYF	TGTGCCAGCAGTGACGCGGGGAACCAAGAGACCCAGTACTTC
-	TRBV24-1	TRBJ2-5	-	CATSDLTATETLYF	TGTGCCACCAGTGATTTGACGGCAACGGAGACCCTGTACTTC
few	TRBV12-3/TRBV12-4	TRBJ2-7	-	CASSLPRSEQYF	TGTGCCAGCAGCCTCCCCCGGAGCGAGCAGTACTTC
few	TRBV7-8	TRBJ1-2	TRBD1	CASSLGNRGGDYGYTF	TGTGCCAGCAGCTTAGGGAACAGGGGGGGAGACTATGGCTACACCTTC
few	TRBV30	TRBJ1-1	-	CACHLVNTEAFF	TGTGCCTGCCATCTGGTGAACACTGAAGCTTTCTTT
-	TRBV19	TRBJ1-2	-	CASRLQGIYGYTF	TGTGCCAGTAGATTACAGGGAATCTATGGCTACACCTTC
-	TRBV10-3	TRBJ2-7	TRBD2	CAISDSGSGIHEQYF	TGTGCCATCAGCGACTCAGGTAGCGGGATCCACGAGCAGTACTTC
-	TRBV28	TRBJ1-1	-	CASRQTGLDEAFF	TGTGCCAGCAGACAAACAGGACTCGATGAAGCTTTCTTT
many	TRBV7-2	TRBJ2-5	-	CASSFFAAPRDSQETQYF	TGTGCCAGCAGCTTCTTTGCCGCCCCTCGGGACTCTCAAGAGACCCAGTACTTC
many	TRBV2	TRBJ2-5	TRBD1	CASSVDRGQETQYF	TGTGCCAGCAGTGTGGACAGGGGCCAAGAGACCCAGTACTTC
many	TRBV20-1	TRBJ2-7	TRBD1	CSASIDRGPEQYF	TGCAGTGCTAGTATTGACAGGGGTCCAGAGCAGTACTTC
-	TRBV7-2	TRBJ2-4	-	CASSFTGPRDIQYF	TGTGCCAGCAGCTTTACAGGGCCGAGAGACATTCAGTACTTC
many	TRBV7-9	TRBJ1-4	TRBD1	CASSQTDRGWKLFF	TGTGCCAGCAGCCAAACAGACAGGGGCTGGAAACTGTTTTTT
-	TRBV7-2	TRBJ2-5	TRBD2	CASRQTSGNPQETQYF	TGTGCCAGCAGGCAAACTAGCGGGAACCCTCAAGAGACCCAGTACTTC
-	TRBV7-9	TRBJ1-5	TRBD1	CASSHRDRGGTAQPQHF	TGCGCCAGCAGCCACCGGGACAGGGGGGGGACGGCTCAGCCCCAGCATTTT
many	TRBV15	TRBJ1-6	-	CATSRADGARGSPLHF	TGTGCCACCAGCAGGGCAGACGGGGCCCGGGGCTCACCCCTCCACTTT
-	TRBV10-3	TRBJ2-7	-	CASGTSGTYEQYF	TGTGCCTCCGGAACGAGTGGGACCTACGAGCAGTACTTC
many	TRBV20-1	TRBJ2-7	-	CSARGQGAFSYEQYF	TGCAGTGCTAGAGGGCAGGGAGCCTTCTCCTACGAGCAGTACTTC
many	TRBV10-3	TRBJ1-6	-	CAISESEGNSPLHF	TGTGCCATCAGTGAGTCCGAGGGCAATTCACCCCTCCACTTT
many	TRBV6-6	TRBJ2-6	-	CASSPTGSSGANVLTF	TGTGCCAGCAGCCCGACAGGAAGCTCTGGGGCCAACGTCCTGACTTTC
many	TRBV20-1	TRBJ2-7	TRBD1	CSARGTGVYEQYF	TGCAGTGCTAGGGGGACAGGGGTCTACGAGCAGTACTTC
-	TRBV4-3	TRBJ2-7	-	CASSRGSGPTYEQYF	TGCGCCAGCAGCCGAGGGTCGGGACCTACCTACGAGCAGTACTTC
many	TRBV20-1	TRBJ1-1	-	CSARAARPALGAFF	TGCAGTGCTAGAGCTGCGAGGCCGGCGTTGGGGGCTTTCTTT
many	TRBV5-1	TRBJ1-1	-	CASRLTGPNTEAFF	TGCGCCAGCAGGTTGACAGGACCGAACACTGAAGCTTTCTTT
few	TRBV7-8	TRBJ2-5	-	CASIEGEETQYF	TGTGCCAGCATCGAGGGAGAAGAGACCCAGTACTTC
once	TRBV25-1	TRBJ2-5	TRBD2	CASSPTLSGGGETQYF	TGTGCCAGCAGTCCGACCCTGTCGGGGGGTGGAGAGACCCAGTACTTC
-	TRBV29-1	TRBJ2-7	-	CSVEGGAKGLHEQYF	TGCAGCGTTGAGGGGGGGGCGAAGGGGCTCCACGAGCAGTACTTC
few	TRBV2	TRBJ2-7	-	CASSLFPGSGEQYF	TGTGCCAGCAGTTTATTTCCAGGGAGTGGCGAGCAGTACTTC
many	TRBV9	TRBJ2-5	-	CASSVSPGDGETQYF	TGTGCCAGCAGCGTATCCCCAGGGGACGGAGAGACCCAGTACTTC
-	TRBV10-2	TRBJ2-7	TRBD2	CASSADLGLAYYEQYF	TGCGCCAGCAGTGCCGACTTGGGACTAGCGTACTACGAGCAGTACTTC
-	TRBV7-8	TRBJ1-5	TRBD1	CASSSPGTARNQPQHF	TGTGCCAGCAGCTCCCCCGGGACAGCCCGCAATCAGCCCCAGCATTTT